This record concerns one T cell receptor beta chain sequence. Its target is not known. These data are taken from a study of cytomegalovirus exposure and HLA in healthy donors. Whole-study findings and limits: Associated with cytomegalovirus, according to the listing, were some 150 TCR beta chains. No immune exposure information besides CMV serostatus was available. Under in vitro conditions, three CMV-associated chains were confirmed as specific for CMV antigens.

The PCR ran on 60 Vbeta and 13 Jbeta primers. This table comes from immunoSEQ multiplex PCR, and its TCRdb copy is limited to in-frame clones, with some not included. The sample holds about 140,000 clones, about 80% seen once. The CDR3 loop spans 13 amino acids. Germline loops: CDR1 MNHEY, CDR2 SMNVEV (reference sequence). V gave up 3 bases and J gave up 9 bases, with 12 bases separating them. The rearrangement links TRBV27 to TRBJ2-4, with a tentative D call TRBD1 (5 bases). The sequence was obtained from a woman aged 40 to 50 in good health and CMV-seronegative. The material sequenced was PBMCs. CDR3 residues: CASSLAGWGIQYF. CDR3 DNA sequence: TGTGCCAGCAGTTTGGCAGGGTGGGGCATTCAGTACTTC.